This T cell receptor (beta chain) stems from a study of prognosis after radiotherapy for stage I lung cancer. Points from the study as a whole: It was not determined whether the expanded TCR clones were tumor-specific.

Amplification of TCR beta CDR3 from genomic DNA used two-round multiplex PCR. Amplification in first-round PCR relied on primers specific to each TRBV and TRBJ gene. TCRdb used MiXCR to reprocess the multiplex PCR reads, holding one entry per CDR3 protein. The profile shows about 16,000 distinct CDR3 sequences, around 40% of them singletons. The V end was cut by 1 base, the J end by 5 bases, with 5 bases between. Germline CDR1 reads SGHVS; CDR2 reads FNYEAQ. The CDR3 runs to 12 residues. Note on this clonotype: Its cognate antigen is unknown.

This receptor was identified in a donor aged 50 or older with non-small cell lung cancer. The V call is TRBV7-6, the J call TRBJ2-5; D uncertain. The specimen comprised PBMCs, sampled before or after stereotactic body radiation therapy (not recorded which). CDR3 nucleotides: TGTGCCAGCAGCTTAGTTTGGGAGACCCAGTACTTC. Translating it yields CASSLVWETQYF.